Below, 24 T cell receptor beta chains from the same sample are listed, as sequenced in a study of shared clonotypes between healthy human individuals. Measured with immunoSEQ multiplex PCR; TCRdb has only the in-frame clones, and not every one. The sample records more than 150,000 clones, 90% to 95% being singletons. Sequencing input: naive CD4+ T cells sorted from blood. Subset given: CD45RA+ positively selected. The receptors derive from a woman in her thirties in good health.

J is TRBJ2-6 and V is TRBV5-1; possibly TRBD1 for D (5 bases). Germline V CDR1 and CDR2: SGHRS, YFSETQ. The CDR3 length is 17 residues. The germline V and J ends were trimmed by 10 bases and 0 bases, with 20 bases remaining between them. The CDR3, as DNA: TGCGCCCCCTCCCGCCCGGACAACAGCTCTGGGGCCAACGTCCTGACTTTC. Translation gives CAPSRPDNSSGANVLTF.

The V call is TRBV6-1, the J call TRBJ2-7, with 9 bases matching TRBD1. In germline, CDR1 is MNHNS, CDR2 SASEGT. The CDR3 spans 14 residues. The V and J ends lost 6 bases and 5 bases, in that order; junction bases with no gene match: 8. CDR3 amino acids: CASRGGTGSNEQYF. Written as DNA, the CDR3 is TGTGCCAGCAGGGGCGGGACAGGGTCAAACGAGCAGTACTTC.

V usage is TRBV11-2 and J usage is TRBJ2-3; no definite D call. CDR1 is SGHAT and CDR2 is FQNNGV in the germline V gene. V lost 2 bases and J lost 1, with 10 bases in between. The CDR3 contains 15 residues. In DNA, the CDR3 is TGTGCCAGCAGCTTACAAGCGCCAGGCACAGATACGCAGTATTTT. Residues: CASSLQAPGTDTQYF.

V gene TRBV28 combines with J gene TRBJ1-6; D call uncertain. The CDR3 sequence is 14 residues long. V lost 5 bases to trimming and J lost 7 bases, with 12 bases between them. Germline V gene lookup returns CDR1 MDHEN and CDR2 SYDVKM. CDR3 DNA: TGTGCCAGCAGTCTACCGGGTCAAAATTCACCCCTCCACTTT. Its protein is CASSLPGQNSPLHF. Looking up the rest from reference TRBV28 and TRBJ1-6 gives the full variable domain: DVKVTQSSRYLVKRTGEKVFLECVQDMDHENMFWYRQDPGLGLRLIYFSYDVKMKEKGDIPEGYSVSREKKERFSLILESASTNQTSMYLCASSLPGQNSPLHFGNGTRLTVT.

V gene TRBV29-1 combines with J gene TRBJ1-5, with D unresolved. The CDR3 totals 13 residues. The germline gives CDR1 SQVTM, CDR2 ANQGSEA. V gave up 7 bases and J gave up 3 bases, with 13 bases separating them. For the CDR3, the DNA is TGCAGCGCCCAAACCGGGCTCAATCAGCCCCAGCATTTT. Amino acids: CSAQTGLNQPQHF.

The V gene is TRBV18, the J gene TRBJ1-2; the match to TRBD1 covers 9 bases. Germline values: CDR1 KGHSH, CDR2 LQKENI. This CDR3 is built from 16 residues. V dropped 3 bases and J dropped 2; count of bases not matched to a gene: 7. The CDR3, as DNA: TGTGCCAGCTCACCCAACCAGGGACAGGGCAACTATGGCTACACCTTC. Translated: CASSPNQGQGNYGYTF.

V usage is TRBV28 and J usage is TRBJ1-2; D is unclear. The ends were cut back, 5 bases at V and 7 bases at J, with 14 bases in the middle. Germline CDR1 MDHEN, CDR2 SYDVKM. This CDR3 has 13 amino acids. In DNA form, the CDR3 reads TGTGCCAGCAGTACTCCGGGGTGGGGTGGCTACACCTTC. It codes for CASSTPGWGGYTF.

This clone was found once. V is TRBV28 and J is TRBJ1-1; D possibly corresponds to TRBD1 (6 bases). V was shortened by 7 bases and J by 1 base, with 13 bases between the two germline ends. Germline-derived CDR1 and CDR2 are MDHEN and SYDVKM. CDR3 size: 14 residues. Here the CDR3 DNA reads TGTGCCAGCATCCGGGGGGCGCGGAACACTGAAGCTTTCTTT. Translating gives CASIRGARNTEAFF.

This rearrangement joins TRBV5-1 to TRBJ1-2, with a tentative D call TRBD1 (5 bases). The CDR3 is made up of 15 amino acids. V lost 2 bases and J 3 bases, leaving 14 bases between the germline ends. Germline assignment: CDR1 SGHRS and CDR2 YFSETQ. CDR3: CASSFFSVRDYGYTF. In nucleotides, the CDR3 is TGCGCCAGCAGCTTCTTCTCGGTCAGGGACTATGGCTACACCTTC.

The gene calls are TRBV11-3 and TRBJ2-1, with unresolved D. V lost 1 base and J lost 6, with 7 bases in between. Germline V gene data show CDR1 as SGHNT and CDR2 as YENEEA. The CDR3 loop spans 13 amino acids. Here the CDR3 DNA reads TGTGCCAGCAGCTTAGTCCCCAGCAATGAGCAGTTCTTC. It yields the protein CASSLVPSNEQFF. Supplemented by reference TRBV11-3 and TRBJ2-1, the full variable domain reads EAGVVQSPRYKIIEKKQPVAFWCNPISGHNTLYWYLQNLGQGPELLIRYENEEAVDDSQLPKDRFSAERLKGVDSTLKIQPAELGDSAVYLCASSLVPSNEQFFGPGTRLTVL.

The count of this clone is one. This sequence joins TRBV6-5 and TRBJ1-2; D uncertain. The germline gives CDR1 MNHEY, CDR2 SVGAGI. The CDR3 has 15 amino acids. The V end lost 0 bases, the J end lost 1 base, and 9 bases lay between the germline ends. The CDR3 DNA follows: TGTGCCAGCAGTTACTCAGTCTGGAGTAACTATGGCTACACCTTC. The encoded protein is CASSYSVWSNYGYTF.

This clone was found once. This chain joins TRBV18 and TRBJ1-1; D not certain. Trimming took off 0 bases at V and 0 bases at J, with 8 bases between the two ends. The germline V gene encodes CDR1 KGHSH and CDR2 LQKENI. The CDR3 spans 15 residues. The CDR3 reads CASSPPAGMNTEAFF. CDR3 nucleotides: TGTGCCAGCTCACCACCGGCTGGAATGAACACTGAAGCTTTCTTT.

The gene calls are TRBV19 and TRBJ2-7, with 10 bases identical to TRBD1. In germline, CDR1 is LNHDA, CDR2 SQIVND (reference sequence). V dropped 5 bases and J dropped 2; count of bases not matched to a gene: 3. This CDR3 is 14 amino acids long. The CDR3 protein is CASSWGTGAYEQYF. The CDR3 DNA reads as TGTGCCAGTAGTTGGGGGACAGGGGCCTACGAGCAGTACTTC.

The rearrangement joins TRBV6-5 to TRBJ2-7; D is undetermined. The V end was cut by 4 bases, the J end by 0 bases, with 10 bases between. CDR3 length: 14 amino acids. Germline CDR1 is MNHEY and CDR2 is SVGAGI. CDR3 in DNA: TGTGCCAGCAGTTTTCATTCGAGCTCCTACGAGCAGTACTTC. Protein sequence: CASSFHSSSYEQYF.

This clone was seen just once. V and J are TRBV5-1 and TRBJ2-1; 8 nucleotides align to TRBD2. J lost 6 bases, V lost 4 bases, and 12 bases had no gene match. The CDR3 runs 16 residues. In germline, CDR1 is SGHRS, CDR2 YFSETQ. The CDR3 reads CASSPHGTRETNEQFF. CDR3 sequence (DNA): TGCGCCAGCAGCCCACACGGGACTAGAGAGACCAATGAGCAGTTCTTC.

The chain carries TRBV28 and TRBJ2-6; no reliable D call. The CDR3 covers 16 residues. V was cut by 5 bases and J by 0 bases, with 11 bases left in between. CDR1 and CDR2 (germline): MDHEN, SYDVKM. The CDR3, as DNA: TGTGCCAGCAGTCGCGATCAGTACTCTGGGGCCAACGTCCTGACTTTC. Amino acid sequence: CASSRDQYSGANVLTF.

This chain uses TRBV6-5 with TRBJ2-2, with 8 bases aligning to TRBD1. Germline V CDR1 and CDR2: MNHEY, SVGAGI. Trimming took 5 bases from V and 8 from J; bases not matched to a gene: 10. This CDR3 has 15 amino acids. The CDR3 DNA reads as TGTGCCAGCAGTGGGACCTGGACAGGGAGGGGGGAGCTGTTTTTT. Translating it yields CASSGTWTGRGELFF.

The V and J genes are TRBV4-1 and TRBJ1-4; D remains ambiguous. V was trimmed by 4 bases and J by 5 bases, leaving 11 bases between them. The CDR3 runs to 14 residues. Germline V gives CDR1 MGHRA, CDR2 YSYEKL. The DNA for the CDR3 is TGCGCCAGCAGCCCCCCCTTCTTGAATGAAAAACTGTTTTTT. It yields the protein CASSPPFLNEKLFF.

The chain couples TRBV28 to TRBJ2-7; TRBD2 matches at 13 bases. The CDR3 runs to 14 residues. The germline V gene has CDR1 MDHEN and CDR2 SYDVKM. J lost 2 bases, V lost 8 bases, and 3 bases had no gene match. CDR3 protein: CASLLAGGPYEQYF. The CDR3 region has the DNA TGTGCCAGCCTACTAGCGGGAGGGCCCTACGAGCAGTACTTC.

The CDR3 bases are TGTGCCAGCTCCTTACAGAGCGGAAACACCATATATTTT. It is translated as CASSLQSGNTIYF. The chain has TRBV6-5 and TRBJ1-3, with D uncertain. CDR1 and CDR2 from the germline V gene are MNHEY and SVGAGI. The V end lost 8 bases, the J end lost 4 bases, and 12 bases lay between the germline ends. There are 13 residues in the CDR3.

The rearrangement joins TRBV5-6 to TRBJ2-7, with D hard to call. CDR3 length equals 13 residues. Germline V gene data show CDR1 as SGHDT and CDR2 as YYEEEE. Deletions cut 4 bases from V and 5 bases from J, with 13 bases between. CDR3: CASSVPNSHEQYF. The CDR3 nucleotides are TGTGCCAGCAGCGTTCCCAATTCCCACGAGCAGTACTTC.

The chain couples TRBV6-5 to TRBJ1-5, with unresolved D. This CDR3 is built from 13 residues. V was cut by 0 bases and J by 6 bases, with 6 bases left in between. Germline CDR1 MNHEY, CDR2 SVGAGI. In DNA form, the CDR3 reads TGTGCCAGCAGTTACTCGAAGGCTCAGCCCCAGCATTTT. It yields the protein CASSYSKAQPQHF.

The chain has TRBV5-1 and TRBJ2-7; 7 nucleotides match TRBD2. The trim removed 4 bases at V and 6 bases at J, leaving 16 bases unmatched. The CDR3 is 16 residues long. Germline V gives CDR1 SGHRS, CDR2 YFSETQ. CDR3 region: CASSAIAGTISSEQYF. CDR3 bases: TGCGCCAGCAGCGCAATCGCCGGGACTATCAGTTCCGAGCAGTACTTC.

This clone appeared a single time. V gene TRBV4-1 combines with J gene TRBJ1-1; tentatively, D is TRBD1 (6 bases). The CDR3 length is 17 residues. Germline V lookup: CDR1 MGHRA, CDR2 YSYEKL. V was cut by 0 bases and J by 5 bases, with 19 bases left in between. CDR3 sequence: CASSQDRWEQGGTEAFF. CDR3 DNA: TGCGCCAGCAGCCAAGATCGGTGGGAACAGGGAGGTACTGAAGCTTTCTTT.